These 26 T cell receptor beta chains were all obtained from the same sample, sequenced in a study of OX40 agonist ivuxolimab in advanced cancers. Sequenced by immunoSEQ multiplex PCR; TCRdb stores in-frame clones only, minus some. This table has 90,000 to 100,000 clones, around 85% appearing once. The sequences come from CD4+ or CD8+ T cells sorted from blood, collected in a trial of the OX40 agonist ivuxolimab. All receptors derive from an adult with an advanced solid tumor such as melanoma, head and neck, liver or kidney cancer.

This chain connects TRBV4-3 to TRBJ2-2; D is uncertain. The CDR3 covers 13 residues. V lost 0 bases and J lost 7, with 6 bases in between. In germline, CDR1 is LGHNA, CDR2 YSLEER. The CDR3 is CASSQELYGELFF. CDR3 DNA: TGCGCCAGCAGCCAAGAACTCTACGGGGAGCTGTTTTTT.

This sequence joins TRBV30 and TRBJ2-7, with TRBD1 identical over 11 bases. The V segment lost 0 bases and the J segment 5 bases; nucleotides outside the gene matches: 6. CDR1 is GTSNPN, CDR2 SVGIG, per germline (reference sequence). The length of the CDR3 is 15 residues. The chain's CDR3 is CAWSVLGTGGDEQYF. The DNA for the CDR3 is TGTGCCTGGAGTGTACTCGGGACAGGGGGGGACGAGCAGTACTTC.

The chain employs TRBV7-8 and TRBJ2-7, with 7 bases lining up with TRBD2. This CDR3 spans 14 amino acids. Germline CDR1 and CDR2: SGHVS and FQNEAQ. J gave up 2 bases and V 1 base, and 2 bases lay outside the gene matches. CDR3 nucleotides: TGTGCCAGCAGCTTAGTAGGACTAGCCTACGAGCAGTACTTC. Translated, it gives CASSLVGLAYEQYF.

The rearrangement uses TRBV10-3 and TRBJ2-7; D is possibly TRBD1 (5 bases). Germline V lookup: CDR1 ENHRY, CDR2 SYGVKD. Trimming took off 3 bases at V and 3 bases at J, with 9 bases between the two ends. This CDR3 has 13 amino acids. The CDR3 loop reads CAISDGQGYEQYF. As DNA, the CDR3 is TGTGCCATCAGTGATGGCCAGGGCTACGAGCAGTACTTC.

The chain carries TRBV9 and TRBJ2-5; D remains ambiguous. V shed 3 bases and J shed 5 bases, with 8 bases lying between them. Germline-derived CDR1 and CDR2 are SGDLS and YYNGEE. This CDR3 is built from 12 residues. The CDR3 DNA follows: TGTGCCAGCAGCGGACCCTTGGAGACCCAGTACTTC. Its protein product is CASSGPLETQYF.

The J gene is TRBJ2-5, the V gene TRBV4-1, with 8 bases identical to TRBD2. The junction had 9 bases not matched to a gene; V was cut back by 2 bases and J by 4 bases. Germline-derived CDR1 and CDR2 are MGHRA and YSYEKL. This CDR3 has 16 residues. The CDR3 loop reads CASSQFGGGIGETQYF. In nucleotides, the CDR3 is TGCGCCAGCAGCCAATTTGGCGGGGGGATAGGAGAGACCCAGTACTTC.

The chain's CDR3 is CASSDGTSGFF. For the CDR3, the DNA is TGTGCCAGCAGTGACGGGACTAGCGGGTTCTTC. The rearrangement joins TRBV6-4 to TRBJ2-1, with 11 nucleotides matching TRBD2. The trim removed 2 bases at V and 15 bases at J, leaving 0 bases unmatched. CDR3 length: 11 amino acids. Germline CDR1 reads MRHNA; CDR2 reads SNTAGT.

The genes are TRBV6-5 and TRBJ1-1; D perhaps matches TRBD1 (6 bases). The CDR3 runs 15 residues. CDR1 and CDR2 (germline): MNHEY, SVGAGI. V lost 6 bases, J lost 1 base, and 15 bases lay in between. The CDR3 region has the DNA TGTGCCAGCAGAACCCCGGGACACAGGAACACTGAAGCTTTCTTT. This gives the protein CASRTPGHRNTEAFF.

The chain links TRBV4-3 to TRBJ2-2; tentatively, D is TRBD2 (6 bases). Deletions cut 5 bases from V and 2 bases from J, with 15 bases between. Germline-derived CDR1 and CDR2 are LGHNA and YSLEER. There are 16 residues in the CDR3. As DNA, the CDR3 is TGCGCCAGCAGCTACCGCGGCGGGACCAACACCGGGGAGCTGTTTTTT. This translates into CASSYRGGTNTGELFF.

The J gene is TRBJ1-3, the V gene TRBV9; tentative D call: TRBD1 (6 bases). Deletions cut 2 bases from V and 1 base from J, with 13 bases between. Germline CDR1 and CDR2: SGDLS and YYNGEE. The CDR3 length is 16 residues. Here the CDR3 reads CASSVTGGESGNTIYF. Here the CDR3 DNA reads TGTGCCAGCAGCGTGACAGGCGGTGAATCTGGAAACACCATATATTTT.

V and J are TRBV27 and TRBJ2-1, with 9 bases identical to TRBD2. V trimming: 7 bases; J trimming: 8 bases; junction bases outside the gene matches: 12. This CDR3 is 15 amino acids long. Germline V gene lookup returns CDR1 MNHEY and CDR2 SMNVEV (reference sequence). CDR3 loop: CASTPGTSMRDEQFF. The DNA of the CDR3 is TGTGCCAGCACTCCCGGGACTAGCATGCGCGATGAGCAGTTCTTC.

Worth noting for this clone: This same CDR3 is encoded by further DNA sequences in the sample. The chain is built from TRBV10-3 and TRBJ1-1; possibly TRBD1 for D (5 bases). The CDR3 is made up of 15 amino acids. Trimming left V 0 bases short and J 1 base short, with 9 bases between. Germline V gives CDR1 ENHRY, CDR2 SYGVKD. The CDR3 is CAISESGVGNTEAFF. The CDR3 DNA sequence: TGTGCCATCAGTGAGTCGGGGGTGGGGAACACTGAAGCTTTCTTT.

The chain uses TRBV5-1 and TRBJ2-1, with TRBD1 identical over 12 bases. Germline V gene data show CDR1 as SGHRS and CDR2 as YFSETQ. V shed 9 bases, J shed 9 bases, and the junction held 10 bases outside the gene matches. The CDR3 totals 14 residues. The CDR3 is CATTPGQGAGEQFF. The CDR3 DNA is TGCGCCACCACTCCGGGACAGGGGGCAGGTGAGCAGTTCTTC.

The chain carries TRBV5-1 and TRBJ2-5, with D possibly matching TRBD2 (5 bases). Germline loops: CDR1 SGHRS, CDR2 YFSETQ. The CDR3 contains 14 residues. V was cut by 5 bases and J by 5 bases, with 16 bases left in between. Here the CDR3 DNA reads TGCGCCAGCAGGAACCTGGGTAGCGATGAGACCCAGTACTTC. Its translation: CASRNLGSDETQYF.

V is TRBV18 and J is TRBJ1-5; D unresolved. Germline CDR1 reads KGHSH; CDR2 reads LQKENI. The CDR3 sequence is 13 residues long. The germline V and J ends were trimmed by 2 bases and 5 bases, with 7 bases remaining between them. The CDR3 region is CASSPSRDQPQHF. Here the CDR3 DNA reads TGTGCCAGCTCACCATCCCGGGATCAGCCCCAGCATTTT.

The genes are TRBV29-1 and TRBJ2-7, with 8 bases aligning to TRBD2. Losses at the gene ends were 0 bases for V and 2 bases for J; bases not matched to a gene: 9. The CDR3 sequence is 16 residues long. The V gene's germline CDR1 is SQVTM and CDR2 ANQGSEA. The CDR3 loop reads CSVEDQVAGTPYEQYF. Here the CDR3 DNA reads TGCAGCGTTGAAGACCAGGTAGCGGGAACGCCCTACGAGCAGTACTTC.

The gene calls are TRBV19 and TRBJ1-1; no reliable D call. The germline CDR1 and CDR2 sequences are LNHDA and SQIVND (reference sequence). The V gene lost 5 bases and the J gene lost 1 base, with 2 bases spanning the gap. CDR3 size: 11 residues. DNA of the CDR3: TGTGCCAGTAGTGCGAACACTGAAGCTTTCTTT. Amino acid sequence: CASSANTEAFF. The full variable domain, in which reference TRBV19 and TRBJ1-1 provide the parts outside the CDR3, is DGGITQSPKYLFRKEGQNVTLSCEQNLNHDAMYWYRQDPGQGLRLIYYSQIVNDFQKGDIAEGYSVSREKKESFPLTVTSAQKNPTAFYLCASSANTEAFFGQGTRLTVV.

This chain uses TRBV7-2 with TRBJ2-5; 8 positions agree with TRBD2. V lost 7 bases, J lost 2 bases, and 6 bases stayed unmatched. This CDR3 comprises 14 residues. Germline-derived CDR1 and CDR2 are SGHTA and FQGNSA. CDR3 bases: TGTGCCAGCAACCTACTAGCGGTACAAGAGACCCAGTACTTC. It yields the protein CASNLLAVQETQYF.

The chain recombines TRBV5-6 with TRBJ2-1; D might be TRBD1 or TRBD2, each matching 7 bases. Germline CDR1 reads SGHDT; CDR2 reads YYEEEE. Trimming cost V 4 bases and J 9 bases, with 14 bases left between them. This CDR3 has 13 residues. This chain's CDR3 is CASSQGGPSEQFF. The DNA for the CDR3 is TGTGCCAGCAGCCAGGGGGGGCCAAGTGAGCAGTTCTTC.

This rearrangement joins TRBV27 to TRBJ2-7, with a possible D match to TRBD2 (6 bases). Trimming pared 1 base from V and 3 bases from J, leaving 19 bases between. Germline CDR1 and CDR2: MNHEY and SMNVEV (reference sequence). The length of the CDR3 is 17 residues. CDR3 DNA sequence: TGTGCCAGCAGTTTATTACCTAGATCGGACTACCACTACGAGCAGTACTTC. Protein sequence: CASSLLPRSDYHYEQYF.

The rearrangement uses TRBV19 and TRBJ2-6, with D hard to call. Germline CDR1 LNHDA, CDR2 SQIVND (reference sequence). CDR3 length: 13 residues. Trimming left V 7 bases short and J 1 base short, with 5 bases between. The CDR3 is CASKISGANVLTF. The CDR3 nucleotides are TGTGCCAGTAAAATTTCTGGGGCCAACGTCCTGACTTTC. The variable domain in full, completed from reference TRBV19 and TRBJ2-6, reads DGGITQSPKYLFRKEGQNVTLSCEQNLNHDAMYWYRQDPGQGLRLIYYSQIVNDFQKGDIAEGYSVSREKKESFPLTVTSAQKNPTAFYLCASKISGANVLTFGAGSRLTVL.

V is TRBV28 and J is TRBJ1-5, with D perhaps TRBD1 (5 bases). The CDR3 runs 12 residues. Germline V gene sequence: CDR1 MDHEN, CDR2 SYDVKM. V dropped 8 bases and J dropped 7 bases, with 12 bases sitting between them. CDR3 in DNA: TGTGCCAGCGAACAGGTGGGCCAGCCCCAGCATTTT. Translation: CASEQVGQPQHF.

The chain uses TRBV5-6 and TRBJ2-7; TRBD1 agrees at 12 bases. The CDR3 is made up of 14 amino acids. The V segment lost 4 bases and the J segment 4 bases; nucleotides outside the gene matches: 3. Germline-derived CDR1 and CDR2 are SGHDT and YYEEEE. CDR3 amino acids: CASSLGQGAYEQYF. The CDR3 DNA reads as TGTGCCAGCAGCCTGGGACAGGGGGCGTACGAGCAGTACTTC. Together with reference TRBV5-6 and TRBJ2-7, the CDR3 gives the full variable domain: DAGVTQSPTHLIKTRGQQVTLRCSPKSGHDTVSWYQQALGQGPQFIFQYYEEEERQRGNFPDRFSGHQFPNYSSELNVNALLLGDSALYLCASSLGQGAYEQYFGPGTRLTVT.

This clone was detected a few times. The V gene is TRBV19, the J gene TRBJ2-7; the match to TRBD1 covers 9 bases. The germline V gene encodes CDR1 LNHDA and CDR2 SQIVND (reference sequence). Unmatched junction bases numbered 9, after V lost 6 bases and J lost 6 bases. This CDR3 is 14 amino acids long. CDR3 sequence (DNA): TGTGCCAGTAGATCGCCACAGGGGGCGGTCGAGCAGTACTTC. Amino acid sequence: CASRSPQGAVEQYF.

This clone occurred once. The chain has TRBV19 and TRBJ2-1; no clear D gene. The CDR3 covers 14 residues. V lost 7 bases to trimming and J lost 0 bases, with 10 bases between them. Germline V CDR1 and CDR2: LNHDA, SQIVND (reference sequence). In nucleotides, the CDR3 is TGTGCCAGTAACCTACCCGGCTCCTACAATGAGCAGTTCTTC. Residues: CASNLPGSYNEQFF. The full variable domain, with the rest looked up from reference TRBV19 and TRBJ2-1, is DGGITQSPKYLFRKEGQNVTLSCEQNLNHDAMYWYRQDPGQGLRLIYYSQIVNDFQKGDIAEGYSVSREKKESFPLTVTSAQKNPTAFYLCASNLPGSYNEQFFGPGTRLTVL.

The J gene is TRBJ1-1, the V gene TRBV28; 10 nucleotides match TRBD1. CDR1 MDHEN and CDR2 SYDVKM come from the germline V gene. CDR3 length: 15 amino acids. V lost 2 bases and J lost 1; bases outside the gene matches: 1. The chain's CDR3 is CASSLRTGGNTEAFF. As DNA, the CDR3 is TGTGCCAGCAGTTTAAGGACAGGGGGGAACACTGAAGCTTTCTTT.